One T cell receptor beta chain is described in this entry. Which antigen it targets is not known. Base qualities are not provided; no much larger clone lies one nucleotide away. Patients with autoimmune disease history or receiving systemic immunosuppression were excluded from the trial. In every dose cohort, peripheral blood was drawn for TCR sequencing at baseline, cycle 4 day 1, and cycle 7 day 1. Samples were obtained from an open-label, multicenter, first-in-human phase I dose-escalation trial of ivuxolimab. Adults with locally advanced or metastatic head and neck squamous cell, hepatocellular, melanoma or renal cell carcinoma were enrolled in the trial. Before TCR sequencing, CD4+ T cells and CD8+ T cells were sorted from peripheral blood as separate populations. For sequencing of the TCRbeta CDR3 region, genomic DNA was extracted from the sorted cells. The immunoSEQ Assay was used to sequence the TCRbeta CDR3 regions. TCRdb's version of the immuneACCESS table is confined to in-frame rearrangements and falls short of the full clone set. An unresolved V gene accounts for under half of the shortfall where checked; the remainder is of unknown origin. In all, the sample holds about 100,000 clones, and roughly 93% of those were seen once. The leading ten clones occupy around 0.71% of the sample.

This entry comes from a study of OX40 agonist ivuxolimab in advanced cancers. With regard to the full study: Ivuxolimab was a fully human IgG2 agonistic monoclonal antibody targeting the costimulatory receptor OX40 (CD134). Patients were allowed to have had prior anti-PD-1, anti-PD-L1 or anti-CTLA-4 therapy, and approximately 37% of the dose-escalation patients had been treated with checkpoint inhibitors. A male proportion of under 85% and a mean age of approximately 62 years, ranging from about 20 to 85, were recorded for the dose-escalation cohort. The paper covers the monotherapy dose-escalation part of the phase I ivuxolimab trial, which included N = 52 patients. Partial responses occurred in three dose-escalation patients: two with cutaneous melanoma and one with hepatocellular carcinoma. Of the approximately 53 patients in dose escalation, around 20 had hepatocellular carcinoma, about 15 had melanoma, 9 had renal cell carcinoma and 9 had head and neck cancer. The purpose of peripheral TCRbeta sequencing was to test whether ivuxolimab changed TCR sequence diversity and led to clonal T-cell expansion. Intravenous ivuxolimab was administered to patients every 2 weeks at six dose levels: 0.01, 0.1, 0.3, 1.5, 3 and 10 mg/kg. Overall results and qualifications from the work: The antigen specificity of the peripheral T cells that underwent clonal expansion was not determined. Low levels of normalized T-cell clonal expansion were also seen in some patients who did not respond. After ivuxolimab, CD8+ T cells had more expanded clones than CD4+ T cells on average. In partial responders in the 0.1-3.0 mg/kg groups, normalized peripheral clonal expansion was found to be among the lowest, especially among CD8+ T cells. At doses of 0.1 to 3.0 mg/kg, clonal expansion of both CD4+ and CD8+ blood T cells was observed from baseline to week 6.

Measured from the cysteine to the phenylalanine, the CDR3 is 10 residues long. CDR3 DNA is the only sequence kept; it has 30 bases, read in frame from the first base. The germline V gene supplies CDR1 ENHRY and CDR2 SYGVKD. The V and J ends are trimmed by 3 bases and 15 bases, leaving 9 bases between them. The V gene is TRBV10-3 and the J gene is TRBJ2-1; too little of a D gene remains to name it. The sequence derives from an adult with an advanced solid tumor such as melanoma, head and neck, liver or kidney cancer. The sequences come from CD4+ or CD8+ T cells sorted from blood, collected in a trial of the OX40 agonist ivuxolimab. The DNA sequence reads TGTGCCATCAGTGAACGTGCTTGGTTCTTC. Translation gives CAISERAWFF.